One and the same sample provided the 7 T cell receptor beta chains below, sequenced in a study of cytomegalovirus exposure and HLA in healthy donors. PCR amplification relied on 60 Vbeta primers (plus 13 Jbeta primers). Method: immunoSEQ multiplex PCR; TCRdb's copy keeps in-frame clones and lacks some. The repertoire holds 150,000 to 200,000 clones, 85% seen once, with about 2.2% in the top ten. The sequencing sample was made of PBMCs. The source is a woman between 50 and 59 years old in good health and CMV-seronegative.

V usage is TRBV30 and J usage is TRBJ1-6; TRBD1 might be the D (6 bases). The germline V gene has CDR1 GTSNPN and CDR2 SVGIG (reference sequence). The CDR3 has 15 amino acids. Trimming removed 0 bases from V and 5 bases from J, with 11 bases in between. CDR3 region: CAWSVGGIDNSPLHF. In DNA, the CDR3 is TGTGCCTGGAGTGTAGGGGGAATTGATAATTCACCCCTCCACTTT.

The rearrangement uses TRBV4-2 and TRBJ2-1; D gene unclear. Germline assignment: CDR1 LGHNA and CDR2 YNFKEQ. V was clipped by 4 bases and J by 8 bases, with 9 bases between them. There are 12 residues in the CDR3. The CDR3 reads CASSPPSDEQFF. The CDR3 DNA reads TGTGCCAGCAGCCCCCCCTCGGATGAGCAGTTCTTC.

The chain carries TRBV5-1 and TRBJ2-1; 7 bases align to TRBD2. CDR3 length: 16 amino acids. V trimming: 5 bases; J trimming: 0 bases; junction bases outside the gene matches: 8. Germline V gene sequence: CDR1 SGHRS, CDR2 YFSETQ. CDR3 sequence: CASSRLGGSSYNEQFF. The CDR3 region has the DNA TGCGCCAGCAGTCGCCTCGGCGGGAGCTCCTACAATGAGCAGTTCTTC.

V gene TRBV19 combines with J gene TRBJ2-7; 10 nucleotides line up with TRBD1. The CDR3 spans 15 residues. V lost 2 bases to trimming and J lost 3 bases; unmatched junction nucleotides: 4. Per germline, CDR1 LNHDA and CDR2 SQIVND (reference sequence). CDR3 sequence (DNA): TGTGCCAGTAGTATACCAGGACAGGGGGACTACGAGCAGTACTTC. It yields the protein CASSIPGQGDYEQYF.

J is TRBJ2-5 and V is TRBV28, with D perhaps matching TRBD2 (5 bases). Trimming stripped 3 bases from V and 5 bases from J, with 13 bases between. The CDR3 is made up of 14 amino acids. Germline V gene lookup returns CDR1 MDHEN and CDR2 SYDVKM. DNA of the CDR3: TGTGCCAGCAGTTTCCTTACTAGTACGGAGACCCAGTACTTC. Translated, it gives CASSFLTSTETQYF.

This clone was observed once. This chain connects TRBV29-1 to TRBJ2-6; TRBD1 matches at 8 bases. Trimming removed 4 bases from V and 3 bases from J; junction bases left unmatched: 5. Germline V gene data show CDR1 as SQVTM and CDR2 as ANQGSEA. The CDR3 length is 15 residues. This chain's CDR3 is CSVAHGTGGANVLTF. DNA for the CDR3: TGCAGCGTTGCCCACGGGACAGGTGGGGCCAACGTCCTGACTTTC.

This clone was seen a handful of times. The V call is TRBV6-1, the J call TRBJ1-2; D is ambiguous. V dropped 0 bases and J dropped 8 bases, with 4 bases sitting between them. CDR1 is MNHNS, CDR2 SASEGT, per germline. The CDR3 is 11 amino acids. Here the CDR3 reads CASSEALGYTF. CDR3 coding DNA: TGTGCCAGCAGTGAAGCTCTGGGCTACACCTTC.